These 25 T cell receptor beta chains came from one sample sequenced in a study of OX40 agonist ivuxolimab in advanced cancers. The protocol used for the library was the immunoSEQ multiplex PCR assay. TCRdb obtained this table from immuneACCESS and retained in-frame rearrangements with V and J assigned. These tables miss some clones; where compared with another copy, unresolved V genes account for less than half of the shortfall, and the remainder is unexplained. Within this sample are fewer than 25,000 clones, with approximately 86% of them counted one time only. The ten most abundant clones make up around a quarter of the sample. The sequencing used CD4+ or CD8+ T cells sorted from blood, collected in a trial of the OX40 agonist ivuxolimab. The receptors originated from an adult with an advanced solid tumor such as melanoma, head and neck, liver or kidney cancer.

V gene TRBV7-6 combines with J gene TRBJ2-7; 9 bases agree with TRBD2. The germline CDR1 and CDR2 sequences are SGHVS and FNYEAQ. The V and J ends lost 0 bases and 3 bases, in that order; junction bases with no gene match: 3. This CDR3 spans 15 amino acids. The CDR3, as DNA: TGTGCCAGCAGCTTAGCGACTAGCGGACTCTACGAGCAGTACTTC. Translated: CASSLATSGLYEQYF.

The CDR3 here is CASSAGTGGAQETQYF. The CDR3, as DNA: TGTGCCAGCAGCGCCGGGACAGGGGGGGCCCAAGAGACCCAGTACTTC. The chain carries TRBV7-9 and TRBJ2-5; 11 bases line up with TRBD1. V lost 5 bases to trimming and J lost 1 base; unmatched junction nucleotides: 6. CDR1 is SEHNR and CDR2 is FQNEAQ in the germline V gene (reference sequence). The CDR3 has 16 amino acids.

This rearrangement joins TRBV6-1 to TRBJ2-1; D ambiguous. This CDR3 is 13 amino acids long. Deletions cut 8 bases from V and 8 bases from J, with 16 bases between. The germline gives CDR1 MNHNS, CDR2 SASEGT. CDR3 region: CASLKNWFYEQFF. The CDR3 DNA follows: TGTGCCAGCCTTAAGAACTGGTTCTATGAGCAGTTCTTC.

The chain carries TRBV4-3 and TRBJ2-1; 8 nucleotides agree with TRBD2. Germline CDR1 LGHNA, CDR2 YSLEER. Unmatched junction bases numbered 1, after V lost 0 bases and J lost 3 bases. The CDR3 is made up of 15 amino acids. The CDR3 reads CASSQDTSGYNEQFF. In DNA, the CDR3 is TGCGCCAGCAGCCAAGATACTAGCGGCTACAATGAGCAGTTCTTC.

This CDR3 reads CASSQDRGRDTQYF. The CDR3 DNA sequence: TGCGCCAGCAGCCAAGATCGGGGGAGGGATACGCAGTATTTT. This chain connects TRBV4-1 to TRBJ2-3; a weak D match, TRBD2 (6 bases). Germline V gene data show CDR1 as MGHRA and CDR2 as YSYEKL. V was pared by 0 bases and J by 6 bases, with 10 bases between. This CDR3 has 14 amino acids.

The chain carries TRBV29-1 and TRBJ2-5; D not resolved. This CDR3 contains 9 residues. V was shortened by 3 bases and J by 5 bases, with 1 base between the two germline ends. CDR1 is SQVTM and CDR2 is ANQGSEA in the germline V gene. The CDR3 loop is CSVEETQYF. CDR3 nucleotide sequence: TGCAGCGTTGAGGAGACCCAGTACTTC.

This chain's CDR3 is CASSTSQETQYF. DNA for the CDR3: TGTGCCAGCAGCACCTCCCAAGAGACCCAGTACTTC. V and J are TRBV5-4 and TRBJ2-5, with D hard to call. Deletions cut 4 bases from V and 1 base from J, with 5 bases between. CDR3 length: 12 residues. CDR1 and CDR2 from the germline V gene are SGHNT and YYREEE (reference sequence).

The CDR3 DNA is TGTGCCAGCAGTAAGTGGGACAGCCAAAAACTGTTTTTT. This gives the protein CASSKWDSQKLFF. The V and J genes are TRBV27 and TRBJ1-4; 7 nucleotides agree with TRBD1. V trimming: 5 bases; J trimming: 9 bases; junction bases outside the gene matches: 6. The CDR3 is 13 residues long. Per the germline V gene, CDR1 is MNHEY and CDR2 is SMNVEV (reference sequence).

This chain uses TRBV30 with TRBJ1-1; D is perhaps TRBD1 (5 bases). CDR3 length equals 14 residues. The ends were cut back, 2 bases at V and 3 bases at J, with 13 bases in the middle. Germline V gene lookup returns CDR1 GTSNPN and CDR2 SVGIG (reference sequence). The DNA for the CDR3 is TGTGCCTGGAGTCCTCCGGACACCTACACTGAAGCTTTCTTT. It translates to CAWSPPDTYTEAFF.

The CDR3 spells CASSELSGAGNTIYF. CDR3 in DNA: TGTGCCAGCTCGGAGCTGTCCGGGGCTGGAAACACCATATATTTT. This chain links TRBV28 with TRBJ1-3; no definite D call. V lost 8 bases and J lost 2, with 16 bases in between. Per the germline V gene, CDR1 is MDHEN and CDR2 is SYDVKM. CDR3 size: 15 residues.

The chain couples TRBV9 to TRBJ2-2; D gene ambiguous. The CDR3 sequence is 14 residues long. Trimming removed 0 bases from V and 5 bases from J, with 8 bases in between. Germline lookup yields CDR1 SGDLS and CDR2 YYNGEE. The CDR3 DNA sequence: TGTGCCAGCAGCGTAGGGGGTGGGACCGGGGAGCTGTTTTTT. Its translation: CASSVGGGTGELFF. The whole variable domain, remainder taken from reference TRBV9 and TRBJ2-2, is DSGVTQTPKHLITATGQRVTLRCSPRSGDLSVYWYQQSLDQGLQFLIQYYNGEERAKGNILERFSAQQFPDLHSELNLSSLELGDSALYFCASSVGGGTGELFFGEGSRLTVL.

CDR3 sequence (DNA): TGTGCCAGCAGCGCAGGAGGCACTGAAGCTTTCTTT. Its protein is CASSAGGTEAFF. This chain links TRBV6-5 with TRBJ1-1; no firm D call. Per germline, CDR1 MNHEY and CDR2 SVGAGI. Trimming took 6 bases from V and 4 from J, leaving 9 bases between them. The CDR3 is made up of 12 amino acids.

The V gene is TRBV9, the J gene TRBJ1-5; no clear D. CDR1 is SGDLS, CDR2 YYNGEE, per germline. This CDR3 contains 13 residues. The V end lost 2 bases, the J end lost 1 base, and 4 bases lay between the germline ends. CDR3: CASSVHSNQPQHF. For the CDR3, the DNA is TGTGCCAGCAGCGTTCACAGCAATCAGCCCCAGCATTTT.

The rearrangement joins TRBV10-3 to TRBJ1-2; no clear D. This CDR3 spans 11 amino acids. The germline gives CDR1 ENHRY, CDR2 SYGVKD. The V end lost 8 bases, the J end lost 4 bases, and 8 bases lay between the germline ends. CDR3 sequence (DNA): TGTGCCATCGGCAGCTTCTATGGCTACACCTTC. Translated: CAIGSFYGYTF.

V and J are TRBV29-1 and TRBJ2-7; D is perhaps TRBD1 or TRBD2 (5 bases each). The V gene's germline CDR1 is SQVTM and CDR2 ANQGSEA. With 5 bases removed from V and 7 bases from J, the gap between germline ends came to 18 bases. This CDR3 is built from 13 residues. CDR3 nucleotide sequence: TGCAGCGTTTCCTCCGGGGCCGGCTGGGAGCAGTACTTC. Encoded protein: CSVSSGAGWEQYF.

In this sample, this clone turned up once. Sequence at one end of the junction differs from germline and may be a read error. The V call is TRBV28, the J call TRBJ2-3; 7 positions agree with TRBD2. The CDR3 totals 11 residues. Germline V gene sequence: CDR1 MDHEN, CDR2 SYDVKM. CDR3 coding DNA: TGTGCCAGCAGTTTGCGGGGGTTATTGGATTTT. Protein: CASSLRGLLDF.

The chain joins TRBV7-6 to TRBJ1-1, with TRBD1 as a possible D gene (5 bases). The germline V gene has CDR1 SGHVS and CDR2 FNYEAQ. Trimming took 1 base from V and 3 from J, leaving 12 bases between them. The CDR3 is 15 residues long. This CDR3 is CASSLGEGRYTEAFF. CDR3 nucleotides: TGTGCCAGCAGCTTAGGGGAGGGGAGGTACACTGAAGCTTTCTTT.

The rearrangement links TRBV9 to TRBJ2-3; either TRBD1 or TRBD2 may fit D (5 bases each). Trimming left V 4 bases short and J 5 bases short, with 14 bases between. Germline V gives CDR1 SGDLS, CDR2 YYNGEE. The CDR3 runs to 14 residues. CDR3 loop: CASSRAVGVDTQYF. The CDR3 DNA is TGTGCCAGCAGCCGGGCGGTGGGGGTAGATACGCAGTATTTT.

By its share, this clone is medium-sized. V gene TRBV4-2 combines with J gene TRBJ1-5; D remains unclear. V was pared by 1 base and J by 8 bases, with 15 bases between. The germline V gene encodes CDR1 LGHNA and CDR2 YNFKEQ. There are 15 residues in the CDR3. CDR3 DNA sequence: TGTGCCAGCAGCCAAGCTTGGGAGGGAAAGGAGCCCCAGCATTTT. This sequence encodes CASSQAWEGKEPQHF.

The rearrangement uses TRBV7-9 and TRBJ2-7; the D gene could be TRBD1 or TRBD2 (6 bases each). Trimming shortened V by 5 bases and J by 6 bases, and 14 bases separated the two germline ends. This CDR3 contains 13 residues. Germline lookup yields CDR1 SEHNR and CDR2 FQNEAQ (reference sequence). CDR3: CASSGGLEGEQYF. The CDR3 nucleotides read TGTGCCAGCAGCGGGGGGCTAGAGGGCGAGCAGTACTTC.

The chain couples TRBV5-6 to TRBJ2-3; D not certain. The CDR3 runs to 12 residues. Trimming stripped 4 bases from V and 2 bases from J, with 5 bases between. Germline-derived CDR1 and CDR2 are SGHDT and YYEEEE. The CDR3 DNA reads TGTGCCAGCAGCCCTATCACAGATACGCAGTATTTT. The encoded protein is CASSPITDTQYF.

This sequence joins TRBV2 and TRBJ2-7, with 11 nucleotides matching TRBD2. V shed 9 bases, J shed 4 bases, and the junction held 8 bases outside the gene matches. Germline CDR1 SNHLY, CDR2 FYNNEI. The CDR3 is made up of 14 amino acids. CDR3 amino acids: CASEQGLADYEQYF. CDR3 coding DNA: TGTGCCAGTGAACAGGGACTAGCGGATTACGAGCAGTACTTC.

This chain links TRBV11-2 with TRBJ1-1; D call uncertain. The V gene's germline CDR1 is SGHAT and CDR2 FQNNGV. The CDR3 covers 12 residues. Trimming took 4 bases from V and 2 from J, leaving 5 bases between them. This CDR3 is CASSYTNTEAFF. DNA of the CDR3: TGTGCCAGCAGCTATACTAACACTGAAGCTTTCTTT.

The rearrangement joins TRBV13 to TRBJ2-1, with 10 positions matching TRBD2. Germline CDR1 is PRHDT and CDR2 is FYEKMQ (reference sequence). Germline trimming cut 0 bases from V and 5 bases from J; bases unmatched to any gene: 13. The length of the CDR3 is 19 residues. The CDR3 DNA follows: TGTGCCAGCAGCTTAGGCCGTGGGGCTAGCGGGAGTCGAGACAATGAGCAGTTCTTC. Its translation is CASSLGRGASGSRDNEQFF.

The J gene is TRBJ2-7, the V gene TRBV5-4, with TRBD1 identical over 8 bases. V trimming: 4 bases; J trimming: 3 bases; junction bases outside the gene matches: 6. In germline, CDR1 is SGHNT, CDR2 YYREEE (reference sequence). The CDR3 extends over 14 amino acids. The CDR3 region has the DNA TGTGCCAGCAGCCCCGGACAGGGAAGCTACGAGCAGTACTTC. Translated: CASSPGQGSYEQYF. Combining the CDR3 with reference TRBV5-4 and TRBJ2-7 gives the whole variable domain ETGVTQSPTHLIKTRGQQVTLRCSSQSGHNTVSWYQQALGQGPQFIFQYYREEENGRGNFPPRFSGLQFPNYSSELNVNALELDDSALYLCASSPGQGSYEQYFGPGTRLTVT.